The clone carrying this TCR beta chain has a handful of counts. As yet, its antigen is unknown. The sequenced patients had an expansion of CD8+CD57+ cells seen by flow cytometry. Blood sampling was performed on the patients, and none of them had received therapy by then. This specimen belongs to a study of CD8+CD57+ T cells in acquired aplastic anemia. Study-level information: Roughly 3.2 ug was the average amount of DNA from sorted CD4+ and CD8+ cells.

Template material for TCR beta VDJ and CDR3 profiling consisted of genomic DNA. TCRdb re-analysed the reads in MiXCR, keeping a single row per CDR3 protein. The sample contains about 190,000 distinct CDR3 sequences, under 55% of which appear only once. The study, taken as a whole, reports: In CD8+ cells, Simpson's diversity showed no significant difference between patients and controls. Approximately 30 CD8+ CDR3 sequences were shared between patients and controls.

Germline V gene data show CDR1 as ENHRY and CDR2 as SYGVKD. With V trimmed by 3 bases and J by 6 bases, 8 bases remained unmatched. The CDR3 sequence is 15 residues long. The TCR sequence derives from a human donor with aplastic anemia. The chain joins TRBV10-3 to TRBJ1-1, with 9 bases fitting TRBD1. Sequenced: sorted CD4+, CD8+, or CD8+CD57+ T cells (not recorded which) from PBMCs. CDR3 loop: CAISDSGTGMPEAFF. The CDR3 coding sequence is TGTGCCATCAGTGATTCCGGGACAGGGATGCCTGAAGCTTTCTTT.